This TCR beta chain comes out of a study of breast tumors, draining lymph nodes, adjacent tissues. Study-level findings and limits: Luminal-like breast cancer showed significantly higher tumor–nontumor repertoire similarity than basal-like. Most tumor T cells seemingly derive from lymph node, then expand in tumor. Tumor T cell lymph node origin was a supported hypothesis, not proven. Tumor TCR diversity was below lymph nodes but above nontumor tissue.

Ten or more counts support this clonotype. Its target is not known. Each CDR3 protein is one row after TCRdb ran MiXCR on the multiplex PCR reads. The table shows about 230,000 distinct CDR3 sequences, with roughly 32% occurring only once. Breast cancer patients provided tissue from their axillary draining lymph nodes. Sequenced material: axillary lymph node tissue. The clonotype originates from a female donor with breast cancer. Some clones in this sample may be carry-over from other donors' samples.

The CDR3 sequence: CASKSPRTGANVLTF. DNA for the CDR3: TGTGCCAGCAAGTCCCCCCGGACTGGGGCCAACGTCCTGACTTTC. V and J are TRBV19 and TRBJ2-6; D unclear. The CDR3 loop spans 15 amino acids. V was shortened by 9 bases and J by 2 bases, with 14 bases between the two germline ends. Germline V gene lookup returns CDR1 LNHDA and CDR2 SQIVND (reference sequence).